What follows are 7 T cell receptor beta chains derived from one specimen sequenced in a study of T cell repertoires in cytomegalovirus infection. Using its own MiXCR run on the reads, TCRdb lists one record per CDR3 protein. Altogether nearly 650,000 distinct CDR3 sequences are present, roughly a quarter being singletons, with the ten largest covering approximately 8.2%. Source material: CD8+ T cells from PBMCs. These TCRs come from a human donor in good health (CMV status not recorded). Some clones in this sample may be carry-over from other donors' samples.

This clonotype showed up just a few times. The V and J genes are TRBV20-1 and TRBJ1-1; possible D gene TRBD1, 6 bases. The CDR3 loop spans 11 amino acids. The V gene's germline CDR1 is DFQATT and CDR2 SNEGSKA (reference sequence). V lost 8 bases, J lost 8 bases, and 15 bases lay in between. Here the CDR3 DNA reads TGCAGTATCTACAGGGACGGAGAAGCTTTCTTT. Translated, it gives CSIYRDGEAFF.

This clonotype has a handful of counts. The V call is TRBV2, the J call TRBJ2-4; TRBD2 matches 7 bases. J lost 8 bases, V lost 7 bases, and 8 bases had no gene match. From germline, CDR1 is SNHLY and CDR2 FYNNEI. CDR3 length: 13 residues. DNA for the CDR3: TGTGCCAGCATAGCGAAGGGGAGGGACATTCAGTACTTC. Its translation is CASIAKGRDIQYF.

The V gene is TRBV5-3, the J gene TRBJ1-3; D ambiguous. TRBV5-3 belongs to the ORF category, with a function that is uncertain. The CDR3 contains 14 residues. V lost 2 bases and J lost 4, with 10 bases in between. CDR3 in amino acids: CARSLPGFGNTIYF. As DNA, the CDR3 is TGTGCCAGAAGCTTACCGGGATTCGGAAACACCATATATTTT.

This clonotype came up a few times. The chain couples TRBV7-9 to TRBJ1-4; the D is unclear. V was cut by 5 bases and J by 5 bases, with 9 bases left in between. CDR3 length: 13 residues. Germline V gene data show CDR1 as SEHNR and CDR2 as FQNEAQ (reference sequence). The CDR3 here is CASSKTNNEKLFF. The CDR3 DNA is TGTGCCAGCAGCAAGACCAACAATGAAAAACTGTTTTTT.

In its sample, this clonotype was seen a few times. The V gene is TRBV28, the J gene TRBJ1-6; D is unresolved. Germline V gene sequence: CDR1 MDHEN, CDR2 SYDVKM. Trimming removed 5 bases at V and 6 bases at J, with 5 bases between. This CDR3 spans 12 amino acids. In nucleotides, the CDR3 is TGTGCCAGCAGTCGGCTTAATTCACCCCTCCACTTT. Residues: CASSRLNSPLHF.

The table lists this clonotype with many counts. The chain combines TRBV7-8 with TRBJ2-2, with D hard to call. V shed 3 bases and J shed 7 bases, with 9 bases lying between them. The CDR3 runs 13 residues. The germline CDR1 and CDR2 sequences are SGHVS and FQNEAQ. The CDR3: CASSFEMGGELFF. The CDR3 region has the DNA TGTGCCAGCAGCTTTGAAATGGGCGGGGAGCTGTTTTTT.

The chain employs TRBV19 and TRBJ1-1; D is uncertain. The CDR3 totals 13 residues. Trimming cost V 4 bases and J 6 bases, with 12 bases left between them. CDR1 is LNHDA and CDR2 is SQIVND in the germline V gene (reference sequence). The CDR3 nucleotides are TGTGCCAGTAGTACTACGGTAAACGCTGAAGCTTTCTTT. The encoded protein is CASSTTVNAEAFF.